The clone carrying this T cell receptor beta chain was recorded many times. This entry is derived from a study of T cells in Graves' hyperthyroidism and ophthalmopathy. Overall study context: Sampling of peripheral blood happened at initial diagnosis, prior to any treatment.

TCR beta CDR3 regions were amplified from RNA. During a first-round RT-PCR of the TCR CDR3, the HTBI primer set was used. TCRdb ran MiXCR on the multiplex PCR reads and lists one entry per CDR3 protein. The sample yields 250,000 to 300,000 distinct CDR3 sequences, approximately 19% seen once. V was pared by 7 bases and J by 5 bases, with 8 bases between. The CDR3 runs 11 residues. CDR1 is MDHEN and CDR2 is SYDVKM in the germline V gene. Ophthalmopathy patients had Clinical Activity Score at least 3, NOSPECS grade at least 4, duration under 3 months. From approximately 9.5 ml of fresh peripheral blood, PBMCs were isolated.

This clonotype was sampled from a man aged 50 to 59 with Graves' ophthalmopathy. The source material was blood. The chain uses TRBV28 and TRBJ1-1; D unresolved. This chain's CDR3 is CASTRATEAFF. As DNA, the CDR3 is TGTGCCAGCACGAGGGCTACTGAAGCTTTCTTT.